This T cell receptor (beta chain) was identified in a study of blood T cell repertoires in COVID-19. About this clone: The identical CDR3 is also encoded by other nucleotide sequences in the sample.

V gave up 0 bases and J gave up 5 bases, with 5 bases separating them. CDR3 size: 13 residues. The germline gives CDR1 LGHDT, CDR2 YNNKEL (reference sequence). Produced via immunoSEQ multiplex PCR; TCRdb's table is partial and in-frame only. The sample yields hundreds of thousands of clones, approximately 92% seen once. Sequenced sample: PBMCs or T cells enriched from blood (not recorded which). The chain links TRBV3-1 (or the pseudogene TRBV3-2) to TRBJ1-5, with a weak D call TRBD1 (5 bases). This clonotype originated in a man younger than 35 who had recovered from COVID-19. As DNA, the CDR3 is TGTGCCAGCAGCCAAGACAGGGATCAGCCCCAGCATTTT. Encoded protein: CASSQDRDQPQHF.